A single sample gave rise to the 22 T cell receptor beta chains below, sequenced in a study of blood T cell repertoires in COVID-19. Profiling relied on immunoSEQ multiplex PCR, and the TCRdb table lists in-frame clones only, not all of them. The table shows 110,000 or so clones, with 75% to 90% occurring only once. The sequenced sample was peripheral blood. The source of these receptors is a middle-aged woman with acute or convalescent COVID-19.

This clone was seen a single time. The chain joins TRBV6-5 to TRBJ2-3; 9 positions agree with TRBD1. V trimming: 7 bases; J trimming: 6 bases; junction bases outside the gene matches: 8. Germline CDR1 reads MNHEY; CDR2 reads SVGAGI. CDR3 length: 14 amino acids. CDR3 sequence reads: CASNEQGASDTQYF. The CDR3 DNA reads as TGTGCCAGCAACGAACAGGGGGCGTCGGATACGCAGTATTTT.

The genes are TRBV7-9 and TRBJ1-6; 10 nucleotides align to TRBD1. The CDR3 has 17 amino acids. V gave up 6 bases and J gave up 4 bases; unmatched junction bases: 9. CDR1 and CDR2 from the germline V gene are SEHNR and FQNEAQ (reference sequence). The CDR3 nucleotides are TGTGCCAGCAGTGATGACAGGGGGCATTTGTATAATTCACCCCTCCACTTT. Its protein product is CASSDDRGHLYNSPLHF.

For this clone: The same CDR3 is also encoded by other DNA sequences in this sample. The chain combines TRBV7-9 with TRBJ2-2; D gene ambiguous. CDR1 is SEHNR, CDR2 FQNEAQ, per germline (reference sequence). The CDR3 is made up of 13 amino acids. V dropped 6 bases and J dropped 2 bases, with 7 bases sitting between them. This CDR3 reads CASRRRNTGELFF. CDR3 coding DNA: TGTGCCAGCAGACGTAGAAACACCGGGGAGCTGTTTTTT.

This chain connects TRBV7-9 to TRBJ1-3; D is unresolved. V was cut by 5 bases and J by 0 bases, with 17 bases left in between. From germline, CDR1 is SEHNR and CDR2 FQNEAQ (reference sequence). The CDR3 length is 17 residues. CDR3 nucleotide sequence: TGTGCCAGCAGCACCCTGGAGGGCAGCGTCTCTGGAAACACCATATATTTT. Protein product: CASSTLEGSVSGNTIYF.

The count of this clone is one. The CDR3 is CSASTGYSSYNEQFF. In nucleotides, the CDR3 is TGCAGTGCTAGTACAGGTTATAGCTCCTACAATGAGCAGTTCTTC. V gene TRBV20-1 combines with J gene TRBJ2-1; D perhaps matches TRBD1 (5 bases). V dropped 3 bases and J dropped 0 bases, with 12 bases sitting between them. CDR3 size: 15 residues. The germline CDR1 and CDR2 sequences are DFQATT and SNEGSKA (reference sequence).

Note on this clone: Germline is not matched at one junction end, which may reflect a read error. The gene calls are TRBV7-9 and TRBJ1-2, with a tentative D call TRBD1 (5 bases). CDR1 is SEHNR, CDR2 FQNEAQ, per germline (reference sequence). The CDR3 has 14 amino acids. The CDR3 spells CASSPAGTATGYIF. CDR3 DNA: TGTGCCAGCAGCCCCGCCGGGACTGCAACTGGCTACATCTTC.

V is TRBV19 and J is TRBJ2-3; TRBD2 agrees at 15 bases. Trimming removed 6 bases from V and 6 bases from J; junction bases left unmatched: 4. This CDR3 has 15 amino acids. Germline lookup yields CDR1 LNHDA and CDR2 SQIVND (reference sequence). The CDR3 DNA reads TGTGCCAGTAGGCGGACTAGCGGGGGGGCTGATACGCAGTATTTT. This sequence encodes CASRRTSGGADTQYF.

The V and J genes are TRBV19 and TRBJ1-6, with 10 bases lining up with TRBD1. This CDR3 region has 14 residues. Germline trimming cut 7 bases from V and 10 bases from J; bases unmatched to any gene: 7. The V gene's germline CDR1 is LNHDA and CDR2 SQIVND (reference sequence). The CDR3 DNA reads TGTGCCAGTAACCGGGACAGGGGAGGATCACCCCTCCACTTT. It codes for CASNRDRGGSPLHF. The full variable domain, with the rest looked up from reference TRBV19 and TRBJ1-6, is DGGITQSPKYLFRKEGQNVTLSCEQNLNHDAMYWYRQDPGQGLRLIYYSQIVNDFQKGDIAEGYSVSREKKESFPLTVTSAQKNPTAFYLCASNRDRGGSPLHFGNGTRLTVT.

This clone occurred a few times. This chain joins TRBV15 and TRBJ1-4, with D uncertain. Trimming took 0 bases from V and 8 from J, leaving 13 bases between them. CDR1 is LNHNV, CDR2 YYDKDF, per germline (reference sequence). The length of the CDR3 is 15 residues. This CDR3 is CATSRDHALGEKLFF. CDR3 nucleotide sequence: TGTGCCACCAGCAGAGATCACGCGTTGGGCGAAAAACTGTTTTTT.

The CDR3 loop reads CASSPIGQEEQYF. DNA of the CDR3: TGTGCCAGCAGCCCAATAGGACAAGAAGAGCAGTACTTC. The chain employs TRBV3-1 (or the pseudogene TRBV3-2) and TRBJ2-7, with D maybe TRBD1 (5 bases). The germline V gene has CDR1 LGHDT and CDR2 YNNKEL (reference sequence). V was pared by 4 bases and J by 7 bases, with 14 bases between. The CDR3 covers 13 residues.

The chain combines TRBV27 with TRBJ1-6; 8 positions agree with TRBD1. The CDR3 has 19 amino acids. Germline V gene sequence: CDR1 MNHEY, CDR2 SMNVEV (reference sequence). V gave up 3 bases and J gave up 1 base; unmatched junction bases: 11. The CDR3 DNA follows: TGTGCCAGCAGTTTTGCAGGGACAGGTCTTCGATCCTATAATTCACCCCTCCACTTT. As protein: CASSFAGTGLRSYNSPLHF.

The chain uses TRBV3-1 (or the pseudogene TRBV3-2) and TRBJ1-2; TRBD1 matches at 7 bases. The J segment lost 6 bases and the V segment lost 1 base, leaving 8 bases of the junction unmatched. The CDR3 is made up of 15 amino acids. CDR1 is LGHDT and CDR2 is YNNKEL in the germline V gene (reference sequence). The CDR3 nucleotides are TGTGCCAGCAGCCAAGGCTCAGGGGGGTACGATGGCTACACCTTC. Amino acid sequence: CASSQGSGGYDGYTF.

The chain employs TRBV5-6 and TRBJ2-7; a weak D match, TRBD1 (5 bases). The germline V gene encodes CDR1 SGHDT and CDR2 YYEEEE. The germline V and J ends were trimmed by 3 bases and 5 bases, with 9 bases remaining between them. The CDR3 has 12 amino acids. This CDR3 is CASSWWGNEQYF. CDR3 nucleotides: TGTGCCAGCAGCTGGTGGGGCAACGAGCAGTACTTC.

The gene calls are TRBV6-5 and TRBJ2-1; 8 bases agree with TRBD2. Germline CDR1 is MNHEY and CDR2 is SVGAGI. This CDR3 has 15 residues. J was trimmed by 7 bases and V by 6 bases; bases with no gene match: 11. CDR3 region: CASSPRGAGANEQFF. Here the CDR3 DNA reads TGTGCCAGCAGCCCCAGGGGAGCGGGGGCTAATGAGCAGTTCTTC.

V and J are TRBV9 and TRBJ2-1; 7 nucleotides agree with TRBD1. The CDR3 loop spans 16 amino acids. The V and J ends lost 3 bases and 4 bases, in that order; junction bases with no gene match: 10. CDR1 SGDLS and CDR2 YYNGEE come from the germline V gene. The CDR3 loop reads CASSGYRGSSYNEQFF. DNA of the CDR3: TGTGCCAGCAGCGGTTACAGGGGCTCGTCTTACAATGAGCAGTTCTTC.

The CDR3 is CASSLGRGQPQHF. Here the CDR3 DNA reads TGTGCCAGCAGCTTGGGTAGGGGTCAGCCCCAGCATTTT. This sequence joins TRBV5-6 and TRBJ1-5, with a weak D call TRBD1 (5 bases). The CDR3 runs to 13 residues. The germline gives CDR1 SGHDT, CDR2 YYEEEE. V lost 0 bases and J 6 bases, leaving 7 bases between the germline ends. Full variable domain (missing parts from reference TRBV5-6 and TRBJ1-5): DAGVTQSPTHLIKTRGQQVTLRCSPKSGHDTVSWYQQALGQGPQFIFQYYEEEERQRGNFPDRFSGHQFPNYSSELNVNALLLGDSALYLCASSLGRGQPQHFGDGTRLSIL.

This chain connects TRBV6-5 to TRBJ2-5; D perhaps matches TRBD2 (6 bases). Trimming pared 2 bases from V and 2 bases from J, leaving 15 bases between. The CDR3 loop spans 16 amino acids. Germline CDR1 and CDR2: MNHEY and SVGAGI. CDR3 bases: TGTGCCAGCAGTTACCGATCGGGGGTGGGGCAAGAGACCCAGTACTTC. Translated: CASSYRSGVGQETQYF.

This clone was seen a handful of times. The V gene is TRBV30, the J gene TRBJ1-1; D unresolved. Germline loops: CDR1 GTSNPN, CDR2 SVGIG (reference sequence). Trimming stripped 3 bases from V and 5 bases from J, with 7 bases between. The length of the CDR3 is 11 residues. The CDR3 DNA sequence: TGTGCCTGGAGCGGGGTAACTGAAGCTTTCTTT. Amino acid sequence: CAWSGVTEAFF.

The rearrangement joins TRBV28 to TRBJ1-1, with D possibly being TRBD1 (5 bases). CDR3 size: 16 residues. Trimming removed 1 base from V and 0 bases from J, with 12 bases in between. Germline V gene lookup returns CDR1 MDHEN and CDR2 SYDVKM. The CDR3: CASSLSTGILNTEAFF. The CDR3 DNA follows: TGTGCCAGCAGTTTATCAACAGGTATCCTGAACACTGAAGCTTTCTTT. The variable domain in full, completed from reference TRBV28 and TRBJ1-1, reads DVKVTQSSRYLVKRTGEKVFLECVQDMDHENMFWYRQDPGLGLRLIYFSYDVKMKEKGDIPEGYSVSREKKERFSLILESASTNQTSMYLCASSLSTGILNTEAFFGQGTRLTVV.

CDR3 region: CASSLAGDSPLHF. DNA for the CDR3: TGTGCCAGCAGCTTAGCAGGGGATTCACCCCTCCACTTT. V and J are TRBV11-1 and TRBJ1-6; the D gene is possibly TRBD1 (5 bases). Trimming took 0 bases from V and 8 from J, leaving 5 bases between them. Looked up from germline, CDR1 is SGHAT and CDR2 is FQDESV (reference sequence). The length of the CDR3 is 13 residues.

The chain uses TRBV4-1 and TRBJ1-1, with a weak D call TRBD1 (5 bases). CDR1 is MGHRA, CDR2 YSYEKL, per germline. This CDR3 is built from 14 residues. Trimming left V 5 bases short and J 1 base short, with 11 bases between. The CDR3 here is CASSARDGNTEAFF. The CDR3 nucleotides read TGCGCCAGCAGCGCGCGGGACGGGAACACTGAAGCTTTCTTT.

The chain links TRBV29-1 to TRBJ1-5; a possible D gene is TRBD1 (5 bases). This CDR3 spans 14 amino acids. Germline CDR1 reads SQVTM; CDR2 reads ANQGSEA. With 0 bases removed from V and 0 bases from J, the gap between germline ends came to 6 bases. The CDR3 sequence is CSVEDTGSNQPQHF. In DNA, the CDR3 is TGCAGCGTTGAAGATACAGGTAGCAATCAGCCCCAGCATTTT.